The source of this T cell receptor (beta chain) is a study of graft-versus-host responses after intestinal transplantation. Study at large: Recipients received multivisceral, liver-intestinal, or isolated intestinal transplants. All recipients got anti-thymocyte globulin induction, then tacrolimus and steroids for around three years.

Note on this clone: The antigen is undetermined.

Germline loops: CDR1 SNHLY, CDR2 FYNNEI. Unmatched junction bases numbered 4, after V lost 6 bases and J lost 2 bases. The CDR3 length is 14 residues. TCRdb's copy holds only in-frame clones and misses some; the assay was immunoSEQ multiplex PCR. Seen here are around 120,000 clones, 90% to 95% observed once, and the top ten hold 0.095% to 0.15%. Regarding the study as a whole: Subjects displaying graft-donor T cell macrochimerism possessed elevated graft-versus-host to host-versus-graft clonal ratios inside allografts. The marrow of recipients harbored GvH clones, and ileum or blood showed some of them first.

The TCR originated in a human donor who received an intestinal transplant. The rearrangement links TRBV2 to TRBJ2-1, with 7 bases fitting TRBD2. The specimen comprised unstimulated CD4+ T cells sorted from spleen or lymph node cells, sampled before intestinal transplant. For the CDR3, the DNA is TGTGCCAGCAGCGTGGGACTACCCTACAATGAGCAGTTCTTC. This translates into CASSVGLPYNEQFF.